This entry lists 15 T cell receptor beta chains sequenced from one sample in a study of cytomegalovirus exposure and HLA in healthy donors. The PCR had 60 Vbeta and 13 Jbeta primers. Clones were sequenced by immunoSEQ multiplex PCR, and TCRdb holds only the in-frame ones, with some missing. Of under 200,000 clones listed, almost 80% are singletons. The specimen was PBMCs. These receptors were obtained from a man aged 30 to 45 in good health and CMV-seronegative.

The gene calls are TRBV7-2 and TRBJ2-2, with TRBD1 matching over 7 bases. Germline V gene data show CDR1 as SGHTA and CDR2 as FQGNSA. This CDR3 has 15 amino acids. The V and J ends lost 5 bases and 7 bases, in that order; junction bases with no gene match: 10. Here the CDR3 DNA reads TGTGCCAGCAGCGTACACTACAGGGGCGGCGGGGAGCTGTTTTTT. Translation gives CASSVHYRGGGELFF.

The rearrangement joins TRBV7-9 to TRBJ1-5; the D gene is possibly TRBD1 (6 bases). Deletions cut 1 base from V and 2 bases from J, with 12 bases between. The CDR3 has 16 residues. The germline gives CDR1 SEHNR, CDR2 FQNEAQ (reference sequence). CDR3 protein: CASSLEQGPGNQPQHF. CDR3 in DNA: TGTGCCAGCAGCTTAGAACAGGGACCTGGCAATCAGCCCCAGCATTTT.

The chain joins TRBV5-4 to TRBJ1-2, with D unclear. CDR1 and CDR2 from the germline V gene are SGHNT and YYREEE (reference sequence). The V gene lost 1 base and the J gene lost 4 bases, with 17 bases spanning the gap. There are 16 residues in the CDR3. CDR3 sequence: CASSLSAASGGYGYTF. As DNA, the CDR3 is TGTGCCAGCAGCTTGAGTGCAGCGTCCGGAGGCTATGGCTACACCTTC.

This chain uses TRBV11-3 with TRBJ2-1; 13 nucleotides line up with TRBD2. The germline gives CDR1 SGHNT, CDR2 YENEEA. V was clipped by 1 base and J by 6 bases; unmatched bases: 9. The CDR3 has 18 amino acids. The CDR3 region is CASSLGALAGGHVNEQFF. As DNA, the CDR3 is TGTGCCAGCAGCTTAGGAGCACTAGCGGGAGGGCACGTCAATGAGCAGTTCTTC.

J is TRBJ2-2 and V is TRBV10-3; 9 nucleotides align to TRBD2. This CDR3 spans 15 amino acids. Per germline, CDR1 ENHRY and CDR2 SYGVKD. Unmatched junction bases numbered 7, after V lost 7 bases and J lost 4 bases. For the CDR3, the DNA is TGTGCCATCAAGGGCGGGGGGGCCCTCACCGGGGAGCTGTTTTTT. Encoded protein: CAIKGGGALTGELFF.

CDR3 DNA sequence: TGTGCCAGCAGGCCCAGCTCCTACGAGCAGTACTTC. It yields the protein CASRPSSYEQYF. This chain connects TRBV28 to TRBJ2-7; D remains unclear. Germline values: CDR1 MDHEN, CDR2 SYDVKM. This CDR3 region has 12 residues. V lost 6 bases and J lost 0, with 6 bases in between.

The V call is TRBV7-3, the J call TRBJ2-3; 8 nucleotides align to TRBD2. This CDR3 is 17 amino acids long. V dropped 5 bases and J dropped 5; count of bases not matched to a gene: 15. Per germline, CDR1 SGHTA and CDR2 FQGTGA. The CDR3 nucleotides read TGTGCCAGCAGCCCCCAGCGGGGGACGGGGAGGGTAGATACGCAGTATTTT. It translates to CASSPQRGTGRVDTQYF.

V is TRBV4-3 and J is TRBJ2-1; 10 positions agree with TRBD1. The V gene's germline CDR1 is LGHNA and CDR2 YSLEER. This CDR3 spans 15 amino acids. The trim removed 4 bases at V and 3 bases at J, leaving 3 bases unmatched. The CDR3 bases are TGCGCCAGCAGCCCCAGGACAGGGGGCTACAATGAGCAGTTCTTC. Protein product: CASSPRTGGYNEQFF.

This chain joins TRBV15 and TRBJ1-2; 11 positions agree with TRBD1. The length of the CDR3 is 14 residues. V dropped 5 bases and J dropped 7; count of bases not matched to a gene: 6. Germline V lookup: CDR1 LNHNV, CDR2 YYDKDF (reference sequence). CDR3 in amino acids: CATSGQGAPPGYTF. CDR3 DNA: TGTGCCACCAGCGGACAGGGGGCACCCCCTGGCTACACCTTC.

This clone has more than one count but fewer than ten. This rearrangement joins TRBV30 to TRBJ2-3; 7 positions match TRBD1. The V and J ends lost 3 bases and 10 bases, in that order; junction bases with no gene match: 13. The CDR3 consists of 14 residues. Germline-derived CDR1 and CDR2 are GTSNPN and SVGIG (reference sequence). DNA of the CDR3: TGTGCCTGGAGGGTTACAGGGGCCGTAGTCGCGCAGTATTTT. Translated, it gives CAWRVTGAVVAQYF.

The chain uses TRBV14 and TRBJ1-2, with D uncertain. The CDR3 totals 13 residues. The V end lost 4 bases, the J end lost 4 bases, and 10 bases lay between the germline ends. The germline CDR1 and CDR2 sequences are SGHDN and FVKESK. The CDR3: CASSPERPYGYTF. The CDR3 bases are TGTGCCAGCAGCCCAGAGAGGCCCTATGGCTACACCTTC.

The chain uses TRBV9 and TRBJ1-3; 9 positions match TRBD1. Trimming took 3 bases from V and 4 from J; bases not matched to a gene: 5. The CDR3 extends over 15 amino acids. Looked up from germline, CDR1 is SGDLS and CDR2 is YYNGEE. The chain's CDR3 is CASSETGGRGNTIYF. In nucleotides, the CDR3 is TGTGCCAGCAGCGAAACAGGGGGCAGGGGAAACACCATATATTTT.

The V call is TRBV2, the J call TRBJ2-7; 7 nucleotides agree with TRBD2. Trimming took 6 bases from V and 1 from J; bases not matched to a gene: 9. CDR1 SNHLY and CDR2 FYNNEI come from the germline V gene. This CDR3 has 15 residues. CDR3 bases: TGTGCCAGCAGCGCCCGGGACTATAATTCCTACGAGCAGTACTTC. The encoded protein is CASSARDYNSYEQYF. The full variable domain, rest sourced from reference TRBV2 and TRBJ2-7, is EPEVTQTPSHQVTQMGQEVILRCVPISNHLYFYWYRQILGQKVEFLVSFYNNEISEKSEIFDDQFSVERPDGSNFTLKIRSTKLEDSAMYFCASSARDYNSYEQYFGPGTRLTVT.

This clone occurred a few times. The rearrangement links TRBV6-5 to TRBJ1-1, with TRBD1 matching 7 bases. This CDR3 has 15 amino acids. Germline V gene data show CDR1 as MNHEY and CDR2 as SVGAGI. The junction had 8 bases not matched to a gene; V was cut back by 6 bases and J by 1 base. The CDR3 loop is CASRPDRRENTEAFF. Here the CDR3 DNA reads TGTGCCAGCAGGCCGGACAGGAGAGAGAACACTGAAGCTTTCTTT.

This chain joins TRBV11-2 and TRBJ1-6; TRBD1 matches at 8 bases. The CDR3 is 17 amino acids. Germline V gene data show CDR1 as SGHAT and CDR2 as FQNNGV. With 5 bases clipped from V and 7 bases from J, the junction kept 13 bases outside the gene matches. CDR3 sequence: CASSQKTGTGSNSPLHF. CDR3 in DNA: TGTGCCAGCAGCCAGAAGACCGGGACAGGCTCAAATTCACCCCTCCACTTT.